This TCR beta chain was observed in a study of T cell responses to AZD1222 COVID-19 vaccine. Study background: The analysis combined second doses at about 4 or about 12 weeks.

Profiling relied on immunoSEQ multiplex PCR, and the TCRdb table lists in-frame clones only, not all of them. The sample contains about 130,000 clones, 90% to 95% of which appear only once. Study-level results: Scientists sampled the repertoires only once the peak T cell response had passed. Females made up more of the donors, who were largely white British, and clonal diversity may have come out too low.

This CDR3 region has 21 residues. V dropped 1 base and J dropped 4 bases, with 28 bases sitting between them. Per the germline V gene, CDR1 is MGHRA and CDR2 is YSYEKL. As to this clone: What it recognizes is unknown.

The TCR was taken from an adult in good health. The V and J genes are TRBV4-1 and TRBJ1-4; D is ambiguous. The sequencing here drew on peripheral blood, taken on day 0 of AZD1222 vaccination. The CDR3 DNA sequence: TGCGCCAGCAGCCAAGTTTTCGGGCGACGAGACGGACGGTCTTATAATGAAAAACTGTTTTTT. Amino acid sequence: CASSQVFGRRDGRSYNEKLFF.